Shown below are 15 T cell receptor beta chains from a single sample sequenced in a study of shared clonotypes between healthy human individuals. The naive CD8 subset, CD45RO-negative cells positively selected for CCR7, excluded terminally differentiated effector memory CD45RA+ cells. The table came from immunoSEQ multiplex PCR; TCRdb's copy has only in-frame clones and leaves some out. The table shows roughly 2.1 million clones, with roughly 91% occurring only once. The specimen was naive CD8+ T cells from PBMCs. The source of these receptors is a man between 18 and 35 years old in good health. Some clones in this sample may be carry-over from other donors' samples.

The chain has TRBV13 and TRBJ2-1, with 7 bases that match TRBD1. Germline CDR1 reads PRHDT; CDR2 reads FYEKMQ (reference sequence). This CDR3 is 19 amino acids long. Unmatched junction bases numbered 15, after V lost 0 bases and J lost 4 bases. CDR3 in amino acids: CASSLGLMRQGLGYNEQFF. The CDR3 DNA is TGTGCCAGCAGCTTAGGCCTAATGCGACAGGGATTGGGATACAATGAGCAGTTCTTC. Based on the CDR3 plus reference TRBV13 and TRBJ2-1, the full variable domain is AAGVIQSPRHLIKEKRETATLKCYPIPRHDTVYWYQQGPGQDPQFLISFYEKMQSDKGSIPDRFSAQQFSDYHSELNMSSLELGDSALYFCASSLGLMRQGLGYNEQFFGPGTRLTVL.

The CDR3 DNA reads as TGTGCCAGCAGTTTGGCCGGGAGTAGCTCCTACGAGCAGTACTTC. It encodes CASSLAGSSSYEQYF. The chain recombines TRBV27 with TRBJ2-7; TRBD2 is a possible D gene (6 bases). Looked up from germline, CDR1 is MNHEY and CDR2 is SMNVEV (reference sequence). Trimming pared 3 bases from V and 0 bases from J, leaving 12 bases between. This CDR3 region has 15 residues.

Here the CDR3 reads CATGGRSVEKLFF. The CDR3 DNA is TGTGCCACCGGGGGACGTTCTGTTGAAAAACTGTTTTTT. V gene TRBV6-1 combines with J gene TRBJ1-4; tentative D call: TRBD1 (5 bases). CDR1 and CDR2 (germline): MNHNS, SASEGT. This CDR3 region has 13 residues. V was shortened by 10 bases and J by 7 bases, with 16 bases between the two germline ends.

The CDR3 sequence is CASSLGGGRAYEQYF. The CDR3 bases are TGTGCCAGCAGCTTAGGTGGCGGGAGGGCCTACGAGCAGTACTTC. This chain connects TRBV7-3 to TRBJ2-7, with 9 bases fitting TRBD2. The J segment lost 2 bases and the V segment lost 2 bases, leaving 4 bases of the junction unmatched. The CDR3 is made up of 15 amino acids. Germline CDR1 and CDR2: SGHTA and FQGTGA.

The genes are TRBV27 and TRBJ2-7; D gene unclear. V was clipped by 3 bases and J by 1 base, with 10 bases between them. Germline assignment: CDR1 MNHEY and CDR2 SMNVEV (reference sequence). The CDR3 spans 14 residues. CDR3 residues: CASSFFPGSYEQYF. As DNA, the CDR3 is TGTGCCAGCAGTTTCTTCCCCGGTTCCTACGAGCAGTACTTC.

The chain carries TRBV6-5 and TRBJ1-5; 7 positions match TRBD1. The germline V gene has CDR1 MNHEY and CDR2 SVGAGI. CDR3 length: 15 residues. V was clipped by 4 bases and J by 5 bases; unmatched bases: 8. This chain's CDR3 is CASSSEGQYHQPQHF. The CDR3 bases are TGTGCCAGCAGTTCCGAGGGACAGTATCATCAGCCCCAGCATTTT.

The chain links TRBV16 to TRBJ1-1; D remains unclear. Deletions cut 1 base from V and 4 bases from J, with 10 bases between. CDR1 is KGHSY, CDR2 FQNENV, per germline. The CDR3 is 14 amino acids. As DNA, the CDR3 is TGTGCCAGCAGCCAATGGGCGGCGGGCACTGAAGCTTTCTTT. This sequence encodes CASSQWAAGTEAFF. Supplemented by reference TRBV16 and TRBJ1-1, the full variable domain reads GEEVAQTPKHLVRGEGQKAKLYCAPIKGHSYVFWYQQVLKNEFKFLISFQNENVFDETGMPKERFSAKCLPNSPCSLEIQATKLEDSAVYFCASSQWAAGTEAFFGQGTRLTVV.

This chain connects TRBV7-9 to TRBJ2-2, with 12 bases identical to TRBD2. Trimming cost V 6 bases and J 2 bases; bases outside gene matches: 10. This CDR3 spans 18 amino acids. The V gene's germline CDR1 is SEHNR and CDR2 FQNEAQ (reference sequence). CDR3 sequence (DNA): TGTGCCAGCAGTTCTCCTAGCGGGAGGGCCTCAAACACCGGGGAGCTGTTTTTT. It translates to CASSSPSGRASNTGELFF.

The rearrangement joins TRBV4-1 to TRBJ1-5; 9 bases match TRBD1. Germline V gene sequence: CDR1 MGHRA, CDR2 YSYEKL. Unmatched junction bases numbered 8, after V lost 1 base and J lost 4 bases. CDR3 length: 17 amino acids. The CDR3 DNA reads as TGCGCCAGCAGCCAAGTCTCCGGGACAGGGTATAATCAGCCCCAGCATTTT. Its protein is CASSQVSGTGYNQPQHF.

V and J are TRBV6-5 and TRBJ2-7; tentatively, D is TRBD1 or TRBD2 (6 bases each). CDR1 is MNHEY, CDR2 SVGAGI, per germline. V was cut by 4 bases and J by 7 bases, with 17 bases left in between. This CDR3 has 14 amino acids. CDR3 sequence reads: CASSFRGPLGEQYF. DNA of the CDR3: TGTGCCAGCAGTTTCCGGGGGCCCTTGGGGGAGCAGTACTTC.

This clone was recorded once. This chain uses TRBV6-1 with TRBJ2-7, with D uncertain. CDR1 is MNHNS and CDR2 is SASEGT in the germline V gene. The ends were cut back, 6 bases at V and 4 bases at J, with 7 bases in the middle. The CDR3 sequence is 11 residues long. The CDR3 sequence is CASRDAYEQYF. The CDR3, as DNA: TGTGCCAGCAGGGATGCTTACGAGCAGTACTTC.

This sequence joins TRBV4-1 and TRBJ2-1; D remains ambiguous. Germline V lookup: CDR1 MGHRA, CDR2 YSYEKL. The CDR3 consists of 13 residues. The V end lost 3 bases, the J end lost 6 bases, and 9 bases lay between the germline ends. The CDR3 reads CASSHDWSNEQFF. The CDR3 DNA reads TGCGCCAGCAGCCACGACTGGTCCAATGAGCAGTTCTTC.

The rearrangement links TRBV25-1 to TRBJ2-1; D assignment may be TRBD1 or TRBD2 (5 bases each). The CDR3 totals 12 residues. Germline loops: CDR1 MGHDK, CDR2 SYGVNS. Trimming removed 3 bases from V and 16 bases from J, with 16 bases in between. Here the CDR3 DNA reads TGTGCCAGCAGTGAGCCCGGGACGGCTCTTTTCTTC. Amino acid sequence: CASSEPGTALFF.

V gene TRBV7-8 combines with J gene TRBJ2-2, with D maybe TRBD2 (6 bases). CDR1 SGHVS and CDR2 FQNEAQ come from the germline V gene. The V end was cut by 5 bases, the J end by 5 bases, with 12 bases between. The CDR3 totals 14 residues. The CDR3 is CASSLKRVTGELFF. CDR3 DNA sequence: TGTGCCAGCAGCCTGAAGCGGGTAACCGGGGAGCTGTTTTTT. Combining the CDR3 with reference TRBV7-8 and TRBJ2-2 gives the whole variable domain GAGVSQSPRYKVAKRGQDVALRCDPISGHVSLFWYQQALGQGPEFLTYFQNEAQLDKSGLPSDRFFAERPEGSVSTLKIQRTQQEDSAVYLCASSLKRVTGELFFGEGSRLTVL.

This clone was picked up a small number of times. This rearrangement joins TRBV6-4 to TRBJ2-5; D possibly corresponds to TRBD2 (5 bases). Trimming took 0 bases from V and 6 from J, leaving 32 bases between them. The germline V gene has CDR1 MRHNA and CDR2 SNTAGT. The CDR3 is made up of 21 amino acids. The CDR3 DNA is TGTGCCAGCAGTGACTCTCTCAGTTTGGGCGGGTTCCCTTCCACCGCTAAGACCCAGTACTTC. This sequence encodes CASSDSLSLGGFPSTAKTQYF.